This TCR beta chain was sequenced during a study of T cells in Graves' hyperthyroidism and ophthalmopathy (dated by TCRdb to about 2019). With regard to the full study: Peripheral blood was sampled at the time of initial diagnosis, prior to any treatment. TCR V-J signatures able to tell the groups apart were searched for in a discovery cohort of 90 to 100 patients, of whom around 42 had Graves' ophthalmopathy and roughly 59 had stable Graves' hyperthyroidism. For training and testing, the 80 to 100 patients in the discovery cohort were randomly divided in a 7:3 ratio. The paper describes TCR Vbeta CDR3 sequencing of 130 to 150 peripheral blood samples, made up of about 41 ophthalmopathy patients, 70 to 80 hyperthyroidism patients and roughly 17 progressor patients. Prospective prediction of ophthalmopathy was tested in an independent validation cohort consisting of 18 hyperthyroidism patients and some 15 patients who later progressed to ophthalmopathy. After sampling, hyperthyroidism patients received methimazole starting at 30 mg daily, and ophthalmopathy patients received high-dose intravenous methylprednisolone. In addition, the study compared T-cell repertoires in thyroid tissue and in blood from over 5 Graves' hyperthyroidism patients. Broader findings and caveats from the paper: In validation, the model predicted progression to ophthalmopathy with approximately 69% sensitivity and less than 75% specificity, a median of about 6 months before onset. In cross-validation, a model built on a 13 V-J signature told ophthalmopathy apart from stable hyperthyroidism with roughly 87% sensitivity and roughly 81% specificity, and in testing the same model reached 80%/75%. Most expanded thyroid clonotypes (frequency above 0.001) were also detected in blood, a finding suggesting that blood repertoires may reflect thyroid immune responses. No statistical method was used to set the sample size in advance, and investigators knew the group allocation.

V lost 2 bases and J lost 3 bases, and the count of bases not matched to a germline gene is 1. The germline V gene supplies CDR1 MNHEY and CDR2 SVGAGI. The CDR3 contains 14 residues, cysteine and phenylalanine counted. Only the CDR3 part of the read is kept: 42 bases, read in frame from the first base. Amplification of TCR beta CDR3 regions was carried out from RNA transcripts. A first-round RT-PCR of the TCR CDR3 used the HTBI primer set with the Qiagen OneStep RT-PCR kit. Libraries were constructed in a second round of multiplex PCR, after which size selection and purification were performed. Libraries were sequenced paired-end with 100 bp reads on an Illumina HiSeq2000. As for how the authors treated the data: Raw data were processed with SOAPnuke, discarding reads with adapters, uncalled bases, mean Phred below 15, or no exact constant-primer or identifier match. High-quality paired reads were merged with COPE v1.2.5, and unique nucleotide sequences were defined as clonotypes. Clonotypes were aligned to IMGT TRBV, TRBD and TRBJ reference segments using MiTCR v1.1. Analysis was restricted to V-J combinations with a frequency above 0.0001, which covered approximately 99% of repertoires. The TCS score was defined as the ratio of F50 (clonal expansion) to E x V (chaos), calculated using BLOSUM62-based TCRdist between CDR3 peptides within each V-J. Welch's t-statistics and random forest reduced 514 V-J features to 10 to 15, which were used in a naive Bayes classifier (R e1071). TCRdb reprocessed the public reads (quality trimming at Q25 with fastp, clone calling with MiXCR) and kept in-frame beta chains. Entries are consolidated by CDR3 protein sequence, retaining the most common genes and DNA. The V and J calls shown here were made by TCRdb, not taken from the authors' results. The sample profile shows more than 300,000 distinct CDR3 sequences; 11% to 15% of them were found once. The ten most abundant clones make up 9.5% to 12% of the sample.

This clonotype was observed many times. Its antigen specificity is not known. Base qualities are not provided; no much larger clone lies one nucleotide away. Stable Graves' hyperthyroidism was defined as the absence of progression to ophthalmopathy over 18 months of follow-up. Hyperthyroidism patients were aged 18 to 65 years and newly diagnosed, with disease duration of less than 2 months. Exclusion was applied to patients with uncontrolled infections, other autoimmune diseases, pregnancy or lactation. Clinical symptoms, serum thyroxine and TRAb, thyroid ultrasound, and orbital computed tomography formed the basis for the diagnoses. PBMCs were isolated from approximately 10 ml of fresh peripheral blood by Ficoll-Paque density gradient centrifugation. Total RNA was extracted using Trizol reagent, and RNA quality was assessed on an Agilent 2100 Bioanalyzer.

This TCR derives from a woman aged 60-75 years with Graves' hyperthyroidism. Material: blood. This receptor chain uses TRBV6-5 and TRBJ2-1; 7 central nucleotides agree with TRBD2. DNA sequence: TGTGCCAGCAGTTACGGCGGGAGCTACAATGAGCAGTTCTTC. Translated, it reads CASSYGGSYNEQFF.